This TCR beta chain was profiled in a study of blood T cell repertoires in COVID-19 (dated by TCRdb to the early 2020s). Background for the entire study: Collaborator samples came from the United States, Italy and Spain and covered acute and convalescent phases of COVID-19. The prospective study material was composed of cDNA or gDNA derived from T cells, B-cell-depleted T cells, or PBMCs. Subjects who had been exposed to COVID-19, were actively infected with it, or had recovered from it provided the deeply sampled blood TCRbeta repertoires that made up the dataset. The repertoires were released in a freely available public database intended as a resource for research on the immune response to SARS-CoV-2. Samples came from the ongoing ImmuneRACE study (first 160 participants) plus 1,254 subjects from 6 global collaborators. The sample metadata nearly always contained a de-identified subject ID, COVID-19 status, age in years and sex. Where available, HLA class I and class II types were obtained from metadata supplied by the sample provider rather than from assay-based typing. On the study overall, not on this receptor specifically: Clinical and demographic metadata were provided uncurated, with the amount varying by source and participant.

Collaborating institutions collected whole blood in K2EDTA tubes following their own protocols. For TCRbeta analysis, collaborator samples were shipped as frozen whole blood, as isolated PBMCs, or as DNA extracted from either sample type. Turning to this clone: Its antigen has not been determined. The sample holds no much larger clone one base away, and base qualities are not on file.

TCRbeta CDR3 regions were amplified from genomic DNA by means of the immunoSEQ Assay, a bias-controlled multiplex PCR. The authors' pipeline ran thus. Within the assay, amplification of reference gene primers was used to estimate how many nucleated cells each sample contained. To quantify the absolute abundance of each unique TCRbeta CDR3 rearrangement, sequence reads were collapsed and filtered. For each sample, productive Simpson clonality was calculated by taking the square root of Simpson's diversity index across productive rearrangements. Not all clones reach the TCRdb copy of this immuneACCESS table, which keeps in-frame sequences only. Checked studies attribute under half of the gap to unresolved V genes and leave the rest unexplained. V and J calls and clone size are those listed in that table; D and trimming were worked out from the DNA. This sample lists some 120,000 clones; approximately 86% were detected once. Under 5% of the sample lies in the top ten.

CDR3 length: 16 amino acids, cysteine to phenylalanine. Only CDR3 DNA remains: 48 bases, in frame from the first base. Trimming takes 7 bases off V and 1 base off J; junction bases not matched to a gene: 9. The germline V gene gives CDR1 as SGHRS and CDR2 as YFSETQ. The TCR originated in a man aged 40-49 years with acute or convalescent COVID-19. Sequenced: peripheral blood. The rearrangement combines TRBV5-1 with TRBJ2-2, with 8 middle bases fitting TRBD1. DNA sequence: TGCGCCAGCTTTAATACCGGGACAGGGAACACCGGGGAGCTGTTTTTT. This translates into CASFNTGTGNTGELFF.